This TCR beta chain was sequenced for a study of T cell responses to AZD1222 COVID-19 vaccine. Study-wide results and caveats: Along spike, vaccine-associated CD4 TCRs were found throughout, with dominance at 160-218 and 743-854. Donors skewed white British and female; clonal diversity was possibly underestimated. Repertoires were obtained solely post-peak T cell response.

In the case of this clone: Its antigen is unknown.

The assay was immunoSEQ multiplex PCR, and TCRdb's table has in-frame clones only and misses some. Here the sample spans approximately 130,000 clones, more than 85% being singletons. The sample in question was peripheral blood, obtained on day 0 of AZD1222 vaccination. The clonotype comes from an adult in good health.

The CDR3, as DNA: TGTGCCAGCAGCTTTAGCGGGGGGAGGTACGAGCAGTACTTC. Protein product: CASSFSGGRYEQYF. This chain connects TRBV5-5 to TRBJ2-7; 10 bases map to TRBD2. This CDR3 comprises 14 residues. Germline V gives CDR1 SGHKS, CDR2 YYEKEE (reference sequence). Germline trimming cut 2 bases from V and 4 bases from J; bases unmatched to any gene: 3.